This TCR beta chain was sequenced in a study of blood T cell repertoires in COVID-19. Whole-study context: Samples taken during acute and convalescent COVID-19 were collected in the United States, Italy and Spain. Nucleic acid was either cDNA or gDNA, and it came from T cells, B-cell-depleted T cells, or PBMCs.

The length of the CDR3 is 17 residues. Germline assignment: CDR1 SGDLS and CDR2 YYNGEE. V lost 0 bases and J lost 5; bases outside the gene matches: 12. Profiled with immunoSEQ multiplex PCR; TCRdb holds only in-frame clones, not every one. The table includes 260,000 or so clones, roughly 85% detected once. Sequenced: PBMCs or T cells enriched from blood (not recorded which). This chain joins TRBV9 and TRBJ1-2; 8 bases are a match to TRBD1. The receptor comes from a woman between 40 and 50 years old who had been exposed to COVID-19. The CDR3 DNA reads as TGTGCCAGCAGCGTAGGAGGGACAGGCCGCATGTTGTATGGCTACACCTTC. Amino acids: CASSVGGTGRMLYGYTF.